The text below deals with one T cell receptor beta chain. The antigen remains undetermined. The data stem from a study of post-analysis software for immune sequencing data. CDR1 and CDR2 (germline): DFQATT, SNEGSKA (reference sequence). This CDR3 is built from 11 residues. V lost 6 bases and J lost 3, with 9 bases in between. Libraries were made from TCR beta cDNA, and they carried unique molecular identifiers. TCRdb used MiXCR to reprocess the PCR reads, holding one entry per CDR3 protein. The sample lists hundreds of thousands of distinct CDR3 sequences; 55% to 60% were seen once. Notes on the study in general: Patients used a handful of TRBV segments, including TRBV5-6, TRBV5-1 and TRBV20-1, more often than controls.

The chain employs TRBV20-1 and TRBJ2-7; D may be TRBD1 or TRBD2 (5 bases each). Sequenced material: blood. The receptor was isolated from a girl aged 2-10 years with multiple sclerosis. The CDR3: CSADGGYEQYF. CDR3 sequence (DNA): TGCAGTGCCGATGGGGGCTACGAGCAGTACTTC.